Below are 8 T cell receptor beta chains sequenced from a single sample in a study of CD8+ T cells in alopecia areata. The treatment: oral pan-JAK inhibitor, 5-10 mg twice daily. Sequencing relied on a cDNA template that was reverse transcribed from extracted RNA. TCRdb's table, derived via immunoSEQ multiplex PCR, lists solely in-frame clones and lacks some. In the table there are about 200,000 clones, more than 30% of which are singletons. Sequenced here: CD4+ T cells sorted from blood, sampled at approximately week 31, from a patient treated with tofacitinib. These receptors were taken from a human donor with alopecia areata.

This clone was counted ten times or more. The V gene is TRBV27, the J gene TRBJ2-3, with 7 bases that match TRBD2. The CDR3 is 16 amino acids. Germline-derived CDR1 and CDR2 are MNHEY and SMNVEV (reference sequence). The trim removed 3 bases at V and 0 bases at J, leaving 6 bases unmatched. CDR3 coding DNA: TGTGCCAGCAGTTTCCCCAGCGGGGAGAGCACAGATACGCAGTATTTT. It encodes CASSFPSGESTDTQYF.

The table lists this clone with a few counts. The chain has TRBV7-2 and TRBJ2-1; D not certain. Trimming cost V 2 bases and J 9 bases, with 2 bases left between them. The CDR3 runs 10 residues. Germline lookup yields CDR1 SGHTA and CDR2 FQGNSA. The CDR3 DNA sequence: TGTGCCAGCAGCTTAATTGAGCAGTTCTTC. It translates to CASSLIEQFF.

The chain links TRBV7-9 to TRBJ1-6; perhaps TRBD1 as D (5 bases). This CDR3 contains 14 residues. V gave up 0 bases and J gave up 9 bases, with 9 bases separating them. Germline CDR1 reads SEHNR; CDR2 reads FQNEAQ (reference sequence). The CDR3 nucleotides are TGTGCCAGCAGCTTAGCGGGGGTCCCTTCACCCCTCCACTTT. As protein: CASSLAGVPSPLHF.

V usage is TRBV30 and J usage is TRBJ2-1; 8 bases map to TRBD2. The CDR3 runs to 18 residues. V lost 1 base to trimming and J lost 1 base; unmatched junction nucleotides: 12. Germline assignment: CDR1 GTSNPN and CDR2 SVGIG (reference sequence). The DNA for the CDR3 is TGTGCCTGGAGTGGCGGGGGGCCTCCCGACTCTTCCTACAATGAGCAGTTCTTC. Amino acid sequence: CAWSGGGPPDSSYNEQFF.

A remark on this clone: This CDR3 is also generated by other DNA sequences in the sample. The CDR3 sequence is CSVEGGRGNGYTF. CDR3 nucleotide sequence: TGCAGCGTTGAAGGGGGTCGGGGGAATGGCTACACCTTC. V usage is TRBV29-1 and J usage is TRBJ1-2, with a possible D match to TRBD1 (5 bases). Trimming shortened V by 1 base and J by 6 bases, and 12 bases separated the two germline ends. This CDR3 contains 13 residues. The germline V gene has CDR1 SQVTM and CDR2 ANQGSEA. The variable domain in full, with the rest retrieved from reference TRBV29-1 and TRBJ1-2, is SAVISQKPSRDICQRGTSLTIQCQVDSQVTMMFWYRQQPGQSLTLIATANQGSEATYESGFVIDKFPISRPNLTFSTLTVSNMSPEDSSIYLCSVEGGRGNGYTFGSGTRLTVV.

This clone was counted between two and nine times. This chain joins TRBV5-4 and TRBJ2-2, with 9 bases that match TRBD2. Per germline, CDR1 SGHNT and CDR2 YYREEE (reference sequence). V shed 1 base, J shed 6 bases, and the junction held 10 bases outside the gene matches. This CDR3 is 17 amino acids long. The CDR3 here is CASSLLRLADRPGELFF. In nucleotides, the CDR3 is TGTGCCAGCAGCTTGCTACGACTAGCGGACCGCCCCGGGGAGCTGTTTTTT.

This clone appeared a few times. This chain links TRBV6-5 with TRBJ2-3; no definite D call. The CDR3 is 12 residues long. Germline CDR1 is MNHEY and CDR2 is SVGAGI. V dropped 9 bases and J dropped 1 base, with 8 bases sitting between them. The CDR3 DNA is TGTGCCAGTGGACCTGGCACAGATACGCAGTATTTT. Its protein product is CASGPGTDTQYF.

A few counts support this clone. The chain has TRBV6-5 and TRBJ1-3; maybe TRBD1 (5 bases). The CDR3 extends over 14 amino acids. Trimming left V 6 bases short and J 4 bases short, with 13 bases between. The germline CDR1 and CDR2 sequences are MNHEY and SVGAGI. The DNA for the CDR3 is TGTGCCAGCAGCAATGACAGATCGGGAAACACCATATATTTT. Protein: CASSNDRSGNTIYF.